The clone carrying this T cell receptor (beta chain) was found a few times. What it binds is unknown. This record belongs to a study of OX40 agonist ivuxolimab in advanced cancers. Overall study results and limits: Within 6 weeks, CD4+ and CD8+ blood T cells expanded clonally at 0.1 to 3.0 mg/kg.

Trimming left V 3 bases short and J 5 bases short, with 14 bases between. The CDR3 spans 15 residues. Germline V gene lookup returns CDR1 KGHSH and CDR2 LQKENI. Here immunoSEQ multiplex PCR was the method, and the copy in TCRdb shows in-frame clones only, minus some. This sample carries roughly 45,000 clones, 88% of them seen once, and the ten largest clones take less than 3.5%. The chain links TRBV18 to TRBJ1-5; D is unresolved. This sequence was found in an adult with an advanced solid tumor such as melanoma, head and neck, liver or kidney cancer. Sequencing was performed on CD4+ or CD8+ T cells sorted from blood, taken in a trial of the OX40 agonist ivuxolimab. CDR3: CASSPQVSIDQPQHF. The CDR3 DNA reads as TGTGCCAGCTCACCTCAGGTTTCGATCGATCAGCCCCAGCATTTT.